The entry below gives a single T cell receptor beta chain sequence along with its context. The antigen is not known. The data stem from a study of cytomegalovirus exposure and HLA in healthy donors. A multiplex PCR was run with 60 Vbeta primers and 13 Jbeta primers. Data came from immunoSEQ multiplex PCR; TCRdb stores just in-frame clones and leaves some out. The sample has around 150,000 clones, about 74% seen once. Study results and caveats: Associated with cytomegalovirus, according to the listing, were around 160 TCR beta chains.

CDR1 and CDR2 (germline): SEHNR, FQNEAQ (reference sequence). This CDR3 has 12 residues. The germline V and J ends were trimmed by 3 bases and 5 bases, with 7 bases remaining between them. What was sequenced was PBMCs. The TCR comes from a man in his forties or fifties in good health and CMV-seronegative. The V and J genes are TRBV7-9 and TRBJ1-1, with D hard to call. The CDR3 reads CASSFGKTEAFF. The CDR3 DNA follows: TGTGCCAGCAGCTTTGGCAAAACTGAAGCTTTCTTT. Drawing the rest from reference TRBV7-9 and TRBJ1-1, the complete variable domain is DTGVSQNPRHKITKRGQNVTFRCDPISEHNRLYWYRQTLGQGPEFLTYFQNEAQLEKSRLLSDRFSAERPKGSFSTLEIQRTEQGDSAMYLCASSFGKTEAFFGQGTRLTVV.